These T cell receptor beta chains were read from a single sample in a study of blood T cells in healthy people across ages. TCRdb redid the calling of the 5' RACE reads with MiXCR, one entry per CDR3 protein. The sample includes under 1,100,000 distinct CDR3 sequences, 20% to 25% of them seen just once. Separately, the same data were catalogued under a study of T cells of mothers and their children.

Specimen: blood. The receptors derive from a girl aged 2-10 years in good health. The CDR3 runs from the conserved cysteine through the conserved F or W. Each record gives: J gene, clone size, D gene, V gene, CDR3 DNA, CDR3 protein. D genes are given only for firm matches. For some rows the clone size is stated as once, few or many, or as a class when expanded; others skip it.

J gene: TRBJ2-3
clone size: .
D gene: .
V gene: TRBV20-1
CDR3 DNA: TGCAGTGCTCACCTGGATACGCAGTATTTT
CDR3 protein: CSAHLDTQYF

J gene: TRBJ2-5
clone size: few
D gene: .
V gene: TRBV4-1
CDR3 DNA: TGCGCCAGCAGCCAAGGTTTGGGGACGGGAGAAGCGGCGGAGACCCAGTACTTC
CDR3 protein: CASSQGLGTGEAAETQYF

J gene: TRBJ2-7
clone size: few
D gene: .
V gene: TRBV27
CDR3 DNA: TGTGCCAGCAGTTTATCCCAGGTAGTCGGGACCTACGAGCAGTACTTC
CDR3 protein: CASSLSQVVGTYEQYF

J gene: TRBJ1-6
clone size: few
D gene: TRBD1
V gene: TRBV4-2
CDR3 DNA: TGTGCCAGCAGCCAAGATCGGGGGACAGGGAGTTCACCCCTCCACTTT
CDR3 protein: CASSQDRGTGSSPLHF

J gene: TRBJ2-4
clone size: .
D gene: TRBD2
V gene: TRBV20-1
CDR3 DNA: TGCAGTGCACAGGGGACTAGCATTGGGGCAGGAGACATTCAGTACTTC
CDR3 protein: CSAQGTSIGAGDIQYF

J gene: TRBJ1-5
clone size: .
D gene: .
V gene: TRBV2
CDR3 DNA: TGTGCCAGCAGTGAAGCGGCAGCTGGTCCCCGCAGGACCCAGCATTTT
CDR3 protein: CASSEAAAGPRRTQHF

J gene: TRBJ1-4
clone size: .
D gene: .
V gene: TRBV7-2
CDR3 DNA: TGTGCCAGCAGGACCGAGGCGGCAGAAAAACTGTTTTTT
CDR3 protein: CASRTEAAEKLFF

J gene: TRBJ2-4
clone size: .
D gene: .
V gene: TRBV15
CDR3 DNA: TGTGCCACCAGCAGGTGGATCTTAGATTTTTCGGCCAAAAACATTCAGTACTTC
CDR3 protein: CATSRWILDFSAKNIQYF

J gene: TRBJ1-6
clone size: many
D gene: .
V gene: TRBV12-3/TRBV12-4
CDR3 DNA: TGTGCCAGCAGTTTAAATTCACCCCTCCACTTT
CDR3 protein: CASSLNSPLHF

J gene: TRBJ2-3
clone size: few
D gene: .
V gene: TRBV3-1
CDR3 DNA: TGTGCCAGCAGCAGGGATGAGGGTGGAGATACGCAGTATTTT
CDR3 protein: CASSRDEGGDTQYF

J gene: TRBJ2-7
clone size: .
D gene: .
V gene: TRBV6-5
CDR3 DNA: TGTGCCAGCAGCTATCCCGGCGACTTTCCTGGAGCCTACGAGCAGTACTTC
CDR3 protein: CASSYPGDFPGAYEQYF

J gene: TRBJ2-1
clone size: .
D gene: .
V gene: TRBV28
CDR3 DNA: TGTGCCAGCAGTTTAGGAGGACTTGGGGGTGGCACACCGAATGAGCAGTTCTTC
CDR3 protein: CASSLGGLGGGTPNEQFF

J gene: TRBJ2-7
clone size: .
D gene: TRBD2
V gene: TRBV7-2
CDR3 DNA: TGTGCCAGCAGCTATAGGACTAGAACTTACGAGCAGTACTTC
CDR3 protein: CASSYRTRTYEQYF

J gene: TRBJ2-7
clone size: few
D gene: TRBD1
V gene: TRBV7-2
CDR3 DNA: TGTGCCAGCAGCTTAGCGGACAGGGGTCCCTACGAGCAGTACTTC
CDR3 protein: CASSLADRGPYEQYF

J gene: TRBJ1-2
clone size: few
D gene: .
V gene: TRBV5-1
CDR3 DNA: TGCGCCAGCAGCAATACAATATCCAACTATGGCTACACCTTC
CDR3 protein: CASSNTISNYGYTF

J gene: TRBJ2-1
clone size: .
D gene: .
V gene: TRBV5-6
CDR3 DNA: TGTGCCAGCAGCTTGACAGGGTCCCATGAGCAGTTCTTC
CDR3 protein: CASSLTGSHEQFF

J gene: TRBJ2-7
clone size: few
D gene: .
V gene: TRBV12-3/TRBV12-4
CDR3 DNA: TGTGCCAGCAGCACCAAGAACTACGAGCAGTACTTC
CDR3 protein: CASSTKNYEQYF

J gene: TRBJ1-1
clone size: few
D gene: .
V gene: TRBV12-3/TRBV12-4
CDR3 DNA: TGTGCCAGCAGTTCATGGACAGAGGATGCTTTCTTT
CDR3 protein: CASSSWTEDAFF

J gene: TRBJ2-5
clone size: many
D gene: .
V gene: TRBV6-5
CDR3 DNA: TGTGCCAGCAGTTACAATCGAGAGACCCAGTACTTC
CDR3 protein: CASSYNRETQYF

J gene: TRBJ2-7
clone size: .
D gene: .
V gene: TRBV6-1
CDR3 DNA: TGTGCCACCTCGCAATGGAGCGTCGATTTTTACTACGAGCAGTACTTC
CDR3 protein: CATSQWSVDFYYEQYF

J gene: TRBJ2-7
clone size: .
D gene: TRBD1
V gene: TRBV12-3/TRBV12-4
CDR3 DNA: TGTGCCAGCAGTCTAAGGGGGCACGAGCAGTACTTC
CDR3 protein: CASSLRGHEQYF

J gene: TRBJ2-7
clone size: few
D gene: TRBD2
V gene: TRBV5-1
CDR3 DNA: TGCGCCAGCAGCGGAGGGATAGGACTAGCTAGTACCTACGAGCAGTACTTC
CDR3 protein: CASSGGIGLASTYEQYF

J gene: TRBJ2-5
clone size: .
D gene: .
V gene: TRBV6-6
CDR3 DNA: TGTGCCAGCCGATCGACAGGCTATCAAGAGACCCAGTACTTC
CDR3 protein: CASRSTGYQETQYF

J gene: TRBJ2-5
clone size: few
D gene: .
V gene: TRBV24-1
CDR3 DNA: TGTGCCACCAGTGATGTCAAGGCGACCCAGTACTTC
CDR3 protein: CATSDVKATQYF

J gene: TRBJ2-7
clone size: .
D gene: .
V gene: TRBV6-6
CDR3 DNA: TGTGCCAGCAGTTACTTAGAGTACTACGAGCAGTACTTC
CDR3 protein: CASSYLEYYEQYF

J gene: TRBJ1-1
clone size: few
D gene: .
V gene: TRBV2
CDR3 DNA: TGTGCCAGCAGTGAAGTTCGGGGCCCCCCAGCTTTCTTT
CDR3 protein: CASSEVRGPPAFF

J gene: TRBJ2-7
clone size: .
D gene: .
V gene: TRBV7-9
CDR3 DNA: TGTGCCAGCTCGGCATTCCACGAGCAGTACTTC
CDR3 protein: CASSAFHEQYF

J gene: TRBJ2-1
clone size: .
D gene: .
V gene: TRBV5-1
CDR3 DNA: TGCGCCAGCAGCTTTAATCCGGCTAGCATGGATGAGCAGTTCTTC
CDR3 protein: CASSFNPASMDEQFF

J gene: TRBJ2-4
clone size: .
D gene: TRBD2
V gene: TRBV13
CDR3 DNA: TGTGCCAGCAGCGGGGTCGGACTAGCGGGGGTAGCCAAAAACATTCAGTACTTC
CDR3 protein: CASSGVGLAGVAKNIQYF

J gene: TRBJ2-3
clone size: .
D gene: TRBD2
V gene: TRBV28
CDR3 DNA: TGTGCCAGCAGTGATTTAGCGGGAGGGTTCACAGATACGCAGTATTTT
CDR3 protein: CASSDLAGGFTDTQYF

J gene: TRBJ1-1
clone size: few
D gene: .
V gene: TRBV25-1
CDR3 DNA: TGTGCCAGCAGTCCTTGGGGGACAAGGTCGGAGGACACTGAAGCTTTCTTT
CDR3 protein: CASSPWGTRSEDTEAFF

J gene: TRBJ2-7
clone size: few
D gene: .
V gene: TRBV12-3/TRBV12-4
CDR3 DNA: TGTGCCAGCAGTTTAAACAGCGAATCCTACGAGCAGTACTTC
CDR3 protein: CASSLNSESYEQYF

J gene: TRBJ1-6
clone size: .
D gene: .
V gene: TRBV7-3
CDR3 DNA: TGTGCCAGCAGCTTAAATAGGGCCGGGCATTCACCCCTCCACTTT
CDR3 protein: CASSLNRAGHSPLHF

J gene: TRBJ2-1
clone size: few
D gene: .
V gene: TRBV6-1
CDR3 DNA: TGTGCCAGCAGTGTAGCCCGATTCTCCTACGAGCAGTTCTTC
CDR3 protein: CASSVARFSYEQFF

J gene: TRBJ1-2
clone size: .
D gene: .
V gene: TRBV29-1
CDR3 DNA: TGCAGCGTTGAAGTGGTGGAGGGAAATGGCTACACCTTC
CDR3 protein: CSVEVVEGNGYTF

J gene: TRBJ2-3
clone size: few
D gene: .
V gene: TRBV7-9
CDR3 DNA: TGTGCCAGCAGCTTGCCCCTTGATACGCAGTATTTT
CDR3 protein: CASSLPLDTQYF

J gene: TRBJ1-1
clone size: once
D gene: .
V gene: TRBV7-3
CDR3 DNA: TGTGCCAGCAGCTTTCTTACGAACACTGAAGCTTTCTTT
CDR3 protein: CASSFLTNTEAFF